This TCR beta chain stems from a study of shared T cell receptors in the human thymus. The data were produced by immunoSEQ multiplex PCR, yet TCRdb's version contains in-frame clones alone and is incomplete. The data contain over 650,000 clones, 70% to 90% of them singletons. These data are also associated with another study on human thymus T cells. This second report adds: Thymic tissue was derived from resections collected during corrective heart surgery. Thymic as well as blood repertoires seemed to favor certain V and J genes unevenly.

The sample taken for sequencing was thymocytes. The clonotype was recovered from a boy in the first two years of life with a congenital heart defect.

CDR3 nucleotide sequence: TGTGCCAGCAGCTTAGGGAAGGGAACCGGGACAGGGGGCTTTGGCTACACCTTC. As protein: CASSLGKGTGTGGFGYTF. The chain joins TRBV7-9 to TRBJ1-2, with 12 bases matching TRBD1. Germline assignment: CDR1 SEHNR and CDR2 FQNEAQ (reference sequence). V was clipped by 1 base and J by 7 bases; unmatched bases: 13. This CDR3 region has 18 residues.